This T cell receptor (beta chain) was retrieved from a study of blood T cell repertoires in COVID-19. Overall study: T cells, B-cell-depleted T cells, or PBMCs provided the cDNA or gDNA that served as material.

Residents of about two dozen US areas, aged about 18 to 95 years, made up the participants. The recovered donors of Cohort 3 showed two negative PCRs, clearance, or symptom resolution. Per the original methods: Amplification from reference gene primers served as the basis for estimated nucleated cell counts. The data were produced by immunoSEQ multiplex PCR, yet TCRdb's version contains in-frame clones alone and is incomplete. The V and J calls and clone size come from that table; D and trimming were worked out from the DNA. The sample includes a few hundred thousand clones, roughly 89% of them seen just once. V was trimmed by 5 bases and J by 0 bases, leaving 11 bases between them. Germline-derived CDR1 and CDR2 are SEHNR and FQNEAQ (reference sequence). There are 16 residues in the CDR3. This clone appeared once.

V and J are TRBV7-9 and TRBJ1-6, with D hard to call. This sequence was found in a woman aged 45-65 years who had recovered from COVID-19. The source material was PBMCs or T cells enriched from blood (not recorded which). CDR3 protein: CASSQSGSSYNSPLHF. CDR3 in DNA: TGTGCCAGCAGCCAGTCGGGGAGCTCCTATAATTCACCCCTCCACTTT.